This is a list of T cell receptor beta chains from one sample in a study of cytomegalovirus exposure and HLA in healthy donors. Clones were read by immunoSEQ multiplex PCR, and TCRdb kept only the in-frame ones, dropping some. Among 100,000 to 120,000 clones listed, roughly 15% were seen once. The specimen sequenced was PBMCs. These receptors were obtained from a female donor in good health and CMV-seronegative. The CDR3 runs from the conserved cysteine through the conserved F or W. D genes are given only for firm matches. Clone size is stated in some rows and not others, as once, few, many or a class when expanded.

-,17,TRBV7-2,-,TRBJ1-2,TGTGCCAGCAGCTCCTCGGGACACCAGGTTACCTTCTATGGCTACACCTTC,CASSSSGHQVTFYGYTF
-,13,TRBV19,few,TRBJ1-1,TGTGCCAGTAGTATGTATATGAACACTGAAGCTTTCTTT,CASSMYMNTEAFF
-,15,TRBV9,-,TRBJ1-4,TGTGCCAGCAGCGTGAGCCTCGGGGGTAGTGAAAAACTGTTTTTT,CASSVSLGGSEKLFF
TRBD1,14,TRBV7-2,few,TRBJ1-1,TGTGCCAGCAGCCATTGGACAGGGGGCACTGAAGCTTTCTTT,CASSHWTGGTEAFF
-,15,TRBV14,-,TRBJ1-2,TGTGCCAGCAGCGAGGACCCGAAGGGGCTGGATGGCTACACCTTC,CASSEDPKGLDGYTF
-,15,TRBV18,-,TRBJ2-7,TGTGCCAGCTCACCACTTGGGGGCAGCTCCTACGAGCAGTACTTC,CASSPLGGSSYEQYF
-,14,TRBV7-2,few,TRBJ1-2,TGTGCCAGCAGCCTTGGACGGGGGGACTATGGCTACACCTTC,CASSLGRGDYGYTF
-,13,TRBV28,few,TRBJ2-7,TGTGCCAGCAGTTTTTCTATCTCCTACGAGCAGTACTTC,CASSFSISYEQYF
TRBD1,16,TRBV7-3,-,TRBJ2-1,TGTGCCAGCAGCTCGTTTCCCGGGACAGTGAGCAATGAGCAGTTCTTC,CASSSFPGTVSNEQFF
TRBD2,15,TRBV29-1,-,TRBJ2-3,TGCAGCGTTGAAAAGGCGCTAGCGGGAGGAGATACGCAGTATTTT,CSVEKALAGGDTQYF
TRBD2,16,TRBV29-1,few,TRBJ2-1,TGCAGCGTTGAAGGGCCTAGCGGACGAATCTACAATGAGCAGTTCTTC,CSVEGPSGRIYNEQFF
TRBD1,14,TRBV2,-,TRBJ1-2,TGTGCCAGCAGTGAAGAGGGGACAGGTTATGGCTACACCTTC,CASSEEGTGYGYTF
-,13,TRBV29-1,few,TRBJ2-2,TGCAGCGCTCTAGCAGGAAGTACCGGGGAGCTGTTTTTT,CSALAGSTGELFF
TRBD1,14,TRBV5-6,-,TRBJ1-2,TGTGCCAGCAGCTTGACAGGGGGGAACTATGGCTACACCTTC,CASSLTGGNYGYTF
TRBD1,15,TRBV5-1,-,TRBJ1-5,TGCGCCAGCAGCTTGGGGGACAGGACTAATCAGCCCCAGCATTTT,CASSLGDRTNQPQHF
-,16,TRBV19,few,TRBJ2-6,TGTGCCAGTAGTATGGGGAGTAGTGCTGGGGCCAACGTCCTGACTTTC,CASSMGSSAGANVLTF
-,15,TRBV7-9,-,TRBJ2-7,TGTGCCAGCAGCACTACAAGGACAGCCACCTACGAGCAGTACTTC,CASSTTRTATYEQYF
-,12,TRBV29-1,-,TRBJ2-1,TGCAGCGTTGGCCTAGTATACAATGAGCAGTTCTTC,CSVGLVYNEQFF
-,11,TRBV4-1,-,TRBJ2-5,TGCGCCAGCAGCCAAGATAGGACTATGTACTTC,CASSQDRTMYF
TRBD1,14,TRBV10-1,-,TRBJ1-2,TGCGCCAGCAGTTCGGACAGGTTAAACTATGGCTACACCTTC,CASSSDRLNYGYTF